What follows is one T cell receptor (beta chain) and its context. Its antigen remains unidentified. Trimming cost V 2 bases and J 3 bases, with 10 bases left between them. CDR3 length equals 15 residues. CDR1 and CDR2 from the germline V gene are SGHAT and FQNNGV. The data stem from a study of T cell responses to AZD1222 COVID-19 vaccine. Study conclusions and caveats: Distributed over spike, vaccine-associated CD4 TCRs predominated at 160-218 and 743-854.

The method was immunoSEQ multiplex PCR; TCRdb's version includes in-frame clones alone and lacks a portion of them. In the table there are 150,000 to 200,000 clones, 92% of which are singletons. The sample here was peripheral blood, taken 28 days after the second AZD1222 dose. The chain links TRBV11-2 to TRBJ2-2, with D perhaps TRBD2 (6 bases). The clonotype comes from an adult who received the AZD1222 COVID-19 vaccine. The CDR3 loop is CASSLFTGDTGELFF. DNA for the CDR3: TGTGCCAGCAGCTTATTCACGGGGGACACCGGGGAGCTGTTTTTT.